This T cell receptor (beta chain) is drawn from a study of T cell changes during pregnancy in multiple sclerosis. V was clipped by 5 bases and J by 5 bases, with 13 bases between them. The CDR3 is 14 residues long. CDR1 is LNHDA and CDR2 is SQIVND in the germline V gene (reference sequence). Profiled with immunoSEQ multiplex PCR; TCRdb holds only in-frame clones, not every one. The sample has tens of thousands of clones; nearly 95% are singletons. The material was peripheral blood, obtained after pregnancy. The origin of this receptor is a female donor with multiple sclerosis, enrolled in a pregnancy study. The chain combines TRBV19 with TRBJ1-5; unclear D gene. The CDR3 spells CASSLSEGYQPQHF. The DNA for the CDR3 is TGTGCCAGTAGTCTCTCCGAGGGATATCAGCCCCAGCATTTT.